This TCR beta chain was identified during a study of cytotoxic CD8 clonotypes in ibrutinib-treated CLL. Study background: Investigators collected response samples after a median about 11 months of treatment, range 6 to 36. Productive templates averaged around 260,000 per sample, and productive rearrangements around 92,000. Findings and limits, study-wide: Baseline levels of clonality went above those of age-matched healthy donors and moved with circulating CD8+ T-cell counts.

The trim removed 4 bases at V and 7 bases at J, leaving 8 bases unmatched. This CDR3 comprises 15 residues. Germline V gene sequence: CDR1 SGHVS, CDR2 FNYEAQ. Depth targeted 1 in 200,000 to 1 in 1 million T cells, averaging 10x coverage per clonotype. TCRdb's table, derived via immunoSEQ multiplex PCR, lists solely in-frame clones and lacks some. Seen here are tens of thousands of clones, over 80% observed once, and the top ten hold about 40%. Of note for this clone: Its antigen is undetermined.

The receptor comes from a human donor with chronic lymphocytic leukemia. The chain carries TRBV7-6 and TRBJ2-2, with 8 positions matching TRBD2. The sample here was PBMCs, taken after 24 months of ibrutinib treatment. The CDR3 loop reads CASSSKREYDGELFF. In DNA form, the CDR3 reads TGTGCCAGCAGCTCCAAGCGGGAGTACGACGGGGAGCTGTTTTTT.